Listed here is a single T cell receptor (beta chain). It has no known antigen specificity. Base qualities were left out, and no much larger clone turns up one base away. The data were taken from a study of blood T cell repertoires in COVID-19 (TCRdb year 2020). As for the study more broadly: Samples from collaborators originated in the United States, Italy and Spain and spanned both the acute and convalescent phases of COVID-19. The repertoires were made available in a free public database intended to serve as a resource for research on the immune response to SARS-CoV-2. Sample metadata almost always included a de-identified subject ID, COVID-19 status, age in years and sex. Deeply sampled blood TCRbeta repertoires from subjects exposed to, actively infected with, or recovered from COVID-19 were included in the dataset. The material from the prospective study consisted of cDNA or gDNA derived from T cells, B-cell-depleted T cells, or PBMCs. HLA class I and class II types, where available, came from metadata supplied by the sample provider rather than from assay-based typing. The samples were drawn from two sources: the first 160 participants of the ongoing ImmuneRACE study, and 1,254 subjects contributed by 6 global collaborators. Paper-wide results and their limitations: The amount of clinical and demographic metadata varied by source and participant and was provided uncurated.

Based on the germline V gene, the CDR1 and CDR2 sequences are LGHNA and YNFKEQ. The CDR3 has 18 amino acids, counting the end cysteine and phenylalanine. CDR3 DNA is the only sequence kept; it has 54 bases, read in frame from the first base. Germline trimming: 0 bases from V, 8 bases from J; junction bases outside gene matches: 12. TCRbeta CDR3 regions were amplified from genomic DNA by means of the immunoSEQ Assay, a bias-controlled multiplex PCR. The authors' pipeline ran thus. Nucleated cell counts per sample were estimated from amplification of reference gene primers within the assay. To quantify the absolute abundance of each unique TCRbeta CDR3 rearrangement, sequence reads were collapsed and filtered. Productive Simpson clonality was computed per sample as the square root of Simpson's diversity index over productive rearrangements. TCRdb re-hosts the immuneACCESS table, in-frame sequences only. Its copies lack some clones; in the studies checked, an unresolved V gene accounts for under half of them, and the cause for the rest is not known. V, J and clone size reflect that table, while D and trimming were determined from the DNA. The sample table records about 40,000 clones; over 75% of these occur just once. Jointly, the top ten make up 7.5% to 10% of the sample.

Each collaborating institution followed its own protocols to collect whole blood in K2EDTA tubes. For TCRbeta analysis, collaborators shipped samples in one of three forms: frozen whole blood, isolated PBMCs, or DNA extracted from either of those sample types. Material for sequencing was peripheral blood. The clonotype comes from a woman aged 70-85 years with acute or convalescent COVID-19. This receptor chain uses TRBV4-2 and TRBJ1-6; 8 junctional bases match TRBD1. The nucleotide sequence reads as follows: TGTGCCAGCAGCCAAGATATCAAAGGACAGGGTATAGATTCACCCCTCCACTTT. Translated, this gives CASSQDIKGQGIDSPLHF.